This T cell receptor beta chain derives from a study of T cells in Graves' hyperthyroidism and ophthalmopathy. Patients were excluded because of uncontrolled infection, other autoimmune disease, pregnancy or lactation. Diagnostic assessment was based on clinical symptoms, serum thyroxine and TRAb, thyroid ultrasound and orbital computed tomography. V lost 6 bases, J lost 7 bases, and 16 bases lay in between. This CDR3 is 14 amino acids long. Germline CDR1 reads SQVTM; CDR2 reads ANQGSEA. What was amplified from RNA transcripts were TCR beta CDR3 regions. When the TCR CDR3 underwent first-round RT-PCR, the HTBI primer set was used. Using its own MiXCR run on the multiplex PCR reads, TCRdb lists one record per CDR3 protein. The sample contains 450,000 to 700,000 distinct CDR3 sequences, just over 45% of which appear only once.

The sample comprised peripheral blood or thyroid tissue (not recorded which). The clonotype was recovered from an adult woman with Graves' disease, either hyperthyroidism or ophthalmopathy (not recorded which). The rearrangement links TRBV29-1 to TRBJ1-6, with D maybe TRBD1 (6 bases). The CDR3 protein is CSVATGNRNSPLHF. CDR3 bases: TGCAGCGTCGCCACAGGGAATAGGAATTCACCCCTCCACTTT.